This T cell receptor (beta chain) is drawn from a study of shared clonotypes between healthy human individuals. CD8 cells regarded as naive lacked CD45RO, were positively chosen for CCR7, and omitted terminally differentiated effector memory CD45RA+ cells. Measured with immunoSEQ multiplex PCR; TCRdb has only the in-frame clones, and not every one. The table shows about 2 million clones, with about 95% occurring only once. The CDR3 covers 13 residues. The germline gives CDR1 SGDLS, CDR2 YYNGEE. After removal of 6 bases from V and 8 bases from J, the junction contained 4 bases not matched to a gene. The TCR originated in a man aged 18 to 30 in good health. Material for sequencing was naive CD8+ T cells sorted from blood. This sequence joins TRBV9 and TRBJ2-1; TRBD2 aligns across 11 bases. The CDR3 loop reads CASKLAGVYEQFF. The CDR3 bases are TGTGCCAGCAAACTAGCGGGAGTTTATGAGCAGTTCTTC.